This T cell receptor (beta chain) was documented in a study of blood T cells in healthy people across ages. Whole-study findings and limits: When set beside aged donors, long-lived donors presented more naive CD4+ cells and higher diversity.

This clonotype was detected a few times. No antigen is known for it. The use of a sample-barcoded 5' primer and a J-beta primer mix characterized a second PCR of about 7 to 12 cycles. TCRdb reprocessed the 5' RACE reads via MiXCR and lists one record per CDR3 protein. This sample yields approximately 1.5 million distinct CDR3 sequences, of which under 55% are seen a single time; about 4.1% belongs to the top ten. The CDR3 is made up of 15 amino acids. V was shortened by 1 base and J by 3 bases, with 7 bases between the two germline ends. There were at least 5.5 micrograms of total RNA extracted from every sample.

The sequence was collected from a woman aged 18-29 years in good health. Material: blood. This sequence joins TRBV12-3 or TRBV12-4 and TRBJ1-6; D unresolved. The CDR3 DNA sequence: TGTGCCAGCAGTTTAGGTTCGCTCTATAATTCACCCCTCCACTTT. Translation gives CASSLGSLYNSPLHF.